This T cell receptor (beta chain) derives from a study of blood T cell repertoires in COVID-19. Looking at the study overall: The United States, Italy and Spain were the sources of the acute and convalescent COVID-19 samples. T cells, B-cell-depleted T cells, or PBMCs provided the cDNA or gDNA that served as material.

Original analysis: Nucleated cell number was recorded as an estimate derived from reference gene primer amplification. Sequencing used immunoSEQ multiplex PCR; TCRdb keeps in-frame clones, though not all of them. V and J calls and clone size are given by that table; D and trimming were obtained from the DNA. The sample shows more than 25,000 clones, 85% to 90% of them seen only once. The germline gives CDR1 SEHNR, CDR2 FQNEAQ (reference sequence). The V segment lost 5 bases and the J segment 2 bases; nucleotides outside the gene matches: 7. CDR3 length: 17 amino acids. The sequenced material came from peripheral blood. The clonotype originates from a human donor in a cohort sampled during active COVID-19. The chain joins TRBV7-9 to TRBJ1-5; 12 bases are a match to TRBD1. CDR3 region: CASSRGTGGEGNQPQHF. CDR3 nucleotides: TGTGCCAGCAGCCGAGGGACAGGGGGCGAGGGCAATCAGCCCCAGCATTTT.